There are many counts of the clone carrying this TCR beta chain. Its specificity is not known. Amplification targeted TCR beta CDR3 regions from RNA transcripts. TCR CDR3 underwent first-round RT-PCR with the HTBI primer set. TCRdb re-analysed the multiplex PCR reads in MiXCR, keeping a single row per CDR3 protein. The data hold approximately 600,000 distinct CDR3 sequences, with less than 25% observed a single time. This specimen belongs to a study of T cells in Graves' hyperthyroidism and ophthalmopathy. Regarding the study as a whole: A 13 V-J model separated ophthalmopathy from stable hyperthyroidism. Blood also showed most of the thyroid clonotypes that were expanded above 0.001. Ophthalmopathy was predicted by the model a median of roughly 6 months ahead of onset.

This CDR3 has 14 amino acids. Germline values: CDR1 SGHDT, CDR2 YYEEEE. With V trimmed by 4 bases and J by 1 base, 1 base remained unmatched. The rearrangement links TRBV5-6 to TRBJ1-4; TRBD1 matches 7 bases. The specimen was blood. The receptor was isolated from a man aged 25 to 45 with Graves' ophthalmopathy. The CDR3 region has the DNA TGTGCCAGCAGCCGACAGGGAACTAATGAAAAACTGTTTTTT. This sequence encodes CASSRQGTNEKLFF.